One sample yielded the 3 T cell receptor beta chains listed below, sequenced in a study of cytomegalovirus exposure and HLA in healthy donors. Amplification used 60 Vbeta primers and 13 Jbeta primers. Only in-frame clones appear in the TCRdb table, and some are missing; sequencing was by immunoSEQ multiplex PCR. In total, the table holds 45,000 to 60,000 clones. The specimen sequenced was PBMCs. The receptor set was obtained from a male donor in good health and CMV-seronegative.

CDR3 coding DNA: TGTGCCAGCGGCGACAGACCGGAGCAGTTCTTC. Its translation: CASGDRPEQFF. The chain combines TRBV28 with TRBJ2-1; weak D call: TRBD1 (5 bases). This CDR3 has 11 amino acids. V was trimmed by 8 bases and J by 10 bases, leaving 12 bases between them. Germline CDR1 is MDHEN and CDR2 is SYDVKM.

The chain uses TRBV5-6 and TRBJ2-5, with D unclear. The end of the DNA aligns better with TRBJ2-7, so the J call may be wrong. The CDR3 totals 15 residues. Germline V gene sequence: CDR1 SGHDT, CDR2 YYEEEE. CDR3 amino acids: CASSHRPVPDNEQYF. Here the CDR3 DNA reads TGTGCCAGCAGCCATCGACCCGTGCCTGACAACGAGCAGTACTTC.

V is TRBV6-7 and J is TRBJ2-5; D might be TRBD2 (5 bases). TRBV6-7 is an open reading frame whose function is uncertain. This CDR3 is built from 20 residues. V gave up 2 bases and J gave up 3 bases, with 28 bases separating them. The CDR3 sequence: CASSYPPAEVSTRGKETQYF. As DNA, the CDR3 is TGTGCCAGCAGTTACCCCCCGGCGGAGGTCTCCACCCGGGGAAAAGAGACCCAGTACTTC.